Sequencing of this T cell receptor beta chain was carried out in a study of blood T cells in healthy people across ages (dated by TCRdb to the mid-2010s). Study-level background: Template switching captured roughly one uniquely barcoded TCR beta cDNA molecule per two T cells in model experiments. Using deep sequencing normalized with unique cDNA molecular identifiers, the study measured how TCR beta repertoire diversity changes with age. Four age groups were formed from the donors: young (average about 17 years), middle-aged (approximately 41), aged (62) and long-lived (more than 75). Using the same blood draw, the study looked at two additional independent replicas of 1 million unique cDNA reads for two donors, one aged 18 to 30 and the other aged 80 or older. To avoid experimental bias, donors of different ages were randomly spread across the sequencing lanes. Beyond this particular receptor, the publication reports: Because the CMV infection status of the donors was unknown, age-related changes in expanded clonotypes may potentially have been confounded. There was a strong correlation between observed TCR beta diversity and the percentage of naive T cells measured by flow cytometry. Bulk unsorted PBMC profiling prevented conclusive comparison of naive and antigen-experienced compartments. Compared with the aged group, more naive CD4+ T cells, fewer expanded clones and increased TCR diversity were shown by the long-lived group, suggesting age selection. Estimates of total diversity based on one million sequenced T cells were regarded as lower bounds and as underestimates. As age increased, observed TCR beta diversity per million T cells dropped in a roughly linear way, and a significant reduction was already evident by age approximately 40.

Donors were 39 systemically healthy Caucasian individuals from Russia aged roughly 6 to 95 years. Each donor gave about 9.7 milliliters of peripheral blood, drawn into EDTA-treated Vacutainer tubes. Ficoll-Paque density-gradient centrifugation was used to isolate PBMCs, with at least 7 million per sample. Total RNA, at least 5.5 micrograms per sample, was extracted from PBMCs with Trizol reagent. For every donor, flow cytometry on a PBMC aliquot measured the percentage of naive CD45RAhigh/CD27high T cells. For this clonotype: It has no known antigen specificity. No clone much larger than this one lies a single base away; base qualities are absent.

From the cysteine up to the phenylalanine, the CDR3 has a length of 14 residues. The sequence is cut down to CDR3 DNA, 42 bases in frame from base 1. Trimming at the junction amounts to 1 base on V and 0 bases on J, and the germline ends lie 7 bases apart. The germline V gene gives CDR1 as MNHNS and CDR2 as SASEGT. Libraries were constructed by 5' RACE. The listed sequencing device is Illumina HiSeq 2500. A second about 7 to 12 cycle PCR used a sample-barcoded 5' primer and a J-beta primer mix. A template-switch 5' adaptor carrying 12 random nucleotides introduced a unique molecular identifier onto each TCR beta cDNA molecule. Each sample yielded at least 3 million CDR3-containing paired-end reads. First-strand cDNA was synthesized from all RNA with the Mint cDNA synthesis kit, primed by a TRBC-specific oligonucleotide. All cDNA was treated with uracil-DNA glycosylase and then went through a first 18-cycle PCR with the universal primers M1SS and BC2_uni_R. The study's processing was this. For normalization, 1 million high-quality reads were randomly selected from each sample, with every read carrying a distinct molecular identifier. Reads sharing molecular identifiers were discarded rather than binned into consensus sequences. CDR3 identification, clonotype clustering and error correction used MiTCR with a Q25 quality threshold and the strictest error-elimination algorithm. A nonparametric unseen species model using Euler transformation provided a lower-bound estimate of total TCR beta diversity. TCRdb took the public reads, trimmed them with fastp at Q25, ran MiXCR for clone calling and kept in-frame beta chains. Records with the same CDR3 protein are collapsed into one entry carrying the most frequent genes and DNA. TCRdb, not the authors, supplied the V and J calls. This sample comprises roughly 1,500,000 distinct CDR3 sequences, 40% to 50% of them detected only once. Roughly 8.2% of the sample is taken by the ten largest.

This receptor was obtained from a woman under 30 in good health. Sample: blood. The rearrangement joined TRBV6-1 to TRBJ2-7; the D gene remains uncertain. The DNA reads TGTGCCAGCAGTGAAGATCCGAGCTCCTACGAGCAGTACTTC. Its protein reads: CASSEDPSSYEQYF.